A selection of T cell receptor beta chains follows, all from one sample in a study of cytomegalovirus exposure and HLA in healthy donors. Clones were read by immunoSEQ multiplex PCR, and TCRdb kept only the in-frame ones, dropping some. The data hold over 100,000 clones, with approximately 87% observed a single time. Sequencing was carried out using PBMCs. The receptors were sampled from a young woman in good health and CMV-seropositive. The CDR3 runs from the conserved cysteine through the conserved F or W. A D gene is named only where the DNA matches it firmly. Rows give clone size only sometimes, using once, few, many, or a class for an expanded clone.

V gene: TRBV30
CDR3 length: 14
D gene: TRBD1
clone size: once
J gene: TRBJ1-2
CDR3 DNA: TGTGCCTGGAGTCTAATGACAGGGAGAGGAGGCTACACCTTC
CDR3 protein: CAWSLMTGRGGYTF

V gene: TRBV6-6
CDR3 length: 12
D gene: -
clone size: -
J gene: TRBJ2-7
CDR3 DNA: TGTGCCAGCAGTTCCCAGGGGACGGAGCAGTACTTC
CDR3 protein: CASSSQGTEQYF

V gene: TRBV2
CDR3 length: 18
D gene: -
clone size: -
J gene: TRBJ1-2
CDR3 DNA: TGTGCCAGCCTAACTTGGGGGCGTCGACCAATAACCAACTATGGCTACACCTTC
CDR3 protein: CASLTWGRRPITNYGYTF

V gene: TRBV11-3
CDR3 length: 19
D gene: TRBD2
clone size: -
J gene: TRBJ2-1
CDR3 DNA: TGTGCCAGCAGCTTAATCGCCCCGACAACTAGCGGGAGCGGTGGTGAGCAGTTCTTC
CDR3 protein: CASSLIAPTTSGSGGEQFF

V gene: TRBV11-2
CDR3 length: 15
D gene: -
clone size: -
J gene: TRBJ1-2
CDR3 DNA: TGTGCCAGCAGCTTAGGGGGGGGACCTTTAGGTGGCTACACCTTC
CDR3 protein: CASSLGGGPLGGYTF

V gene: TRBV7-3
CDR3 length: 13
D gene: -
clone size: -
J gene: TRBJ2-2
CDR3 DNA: TGTGCCAGCAGCAGCACAGGGAGCCGGGAGCTGTTTTTT
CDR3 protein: CASSSTGSRELFF

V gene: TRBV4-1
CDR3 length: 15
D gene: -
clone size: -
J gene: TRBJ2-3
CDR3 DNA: TGCGCCAGCAGCCAACCCCGGGGGGCGGCAGATACGCAGTATTTT
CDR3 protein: CASSQPRGAADTQYF

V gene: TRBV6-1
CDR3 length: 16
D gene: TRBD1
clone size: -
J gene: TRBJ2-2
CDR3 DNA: TGTGCCAGCAGTGCCGGACAGGGCAGTCGAACCGGGGAGCTGTTTTTT
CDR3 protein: CASSAGQGSRTGELFF

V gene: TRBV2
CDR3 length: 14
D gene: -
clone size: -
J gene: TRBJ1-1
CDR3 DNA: TGTGCCAGCCAATTGGGAGTGGACAGATCAGAAGCTTTCTTT
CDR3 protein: CASQLGVDRSEAFF

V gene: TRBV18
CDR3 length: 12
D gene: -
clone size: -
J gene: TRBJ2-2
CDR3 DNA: TGTGCCAGCTCACCACCCGCCGGGGAGCTGTTTTTT
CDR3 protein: CASSPPAGELFF

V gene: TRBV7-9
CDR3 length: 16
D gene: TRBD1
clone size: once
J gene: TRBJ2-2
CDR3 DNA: TGTGCCAGCAGCACCGGGACAGGGGGCTTCGGCGGGGAGCTGTTTTTT
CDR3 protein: CASSTGTGGFGGELFF

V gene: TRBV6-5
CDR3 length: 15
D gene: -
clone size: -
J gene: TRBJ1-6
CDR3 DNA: TGTGCCAGCGGACCACCTAGGGGAGGGGATTCACCCCTCCACTTT
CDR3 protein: CASGPPRGGDSPLHF

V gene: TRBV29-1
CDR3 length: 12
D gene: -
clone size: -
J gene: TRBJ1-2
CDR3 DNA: TGCAGCGTTCTAGACAGTTTCTATGGCTACACCTTC
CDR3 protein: CSVLDSFYGYTF

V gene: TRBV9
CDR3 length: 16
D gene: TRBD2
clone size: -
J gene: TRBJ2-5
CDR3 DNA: TGTGCCAGCAGCCTTGGACTAGCGGGGGAGAAAGAGACCCAGTACTTC
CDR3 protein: CASSLGLAGEKETQYF

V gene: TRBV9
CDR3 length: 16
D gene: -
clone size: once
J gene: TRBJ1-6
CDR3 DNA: TGTGCCAGCAGCGCGGAGGGAAGCTCCTATAATTCACCCCTCCACTTT
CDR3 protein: CASSAEGSSYNSPLHF

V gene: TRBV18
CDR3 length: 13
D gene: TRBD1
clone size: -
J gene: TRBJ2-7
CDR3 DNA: TGTGCCAGCTCACCCCAGGGGGCTTACGAGCAGTACTTC
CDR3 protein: CASSPQGAYEQYF

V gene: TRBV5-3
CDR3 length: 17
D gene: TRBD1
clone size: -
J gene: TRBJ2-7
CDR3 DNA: TGTGCCAGAAGCTCAACAGGGGGTGAGGTGAACTGCTACGAGCAGTACTTC
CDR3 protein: CARSSTGGEVNCYEQYF

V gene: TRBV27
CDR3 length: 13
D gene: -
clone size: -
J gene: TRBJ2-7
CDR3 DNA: TGTGCCAGCAGTGCGAGGGTCTCCTACGAGCAGTACTTC
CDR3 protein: CASSARVSYEQYF

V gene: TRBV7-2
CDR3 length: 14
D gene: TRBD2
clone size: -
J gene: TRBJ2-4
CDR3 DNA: TGTGCCAGCAGCTTGAACCAGCGGGAGCGTATTCAGTACTTC
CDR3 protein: CASSLNQRERIQYF

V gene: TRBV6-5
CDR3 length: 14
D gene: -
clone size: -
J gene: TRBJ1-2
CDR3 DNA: TGTGCCAGCAGTTACCAACAGGCGAACTATGGCTACACCTTC
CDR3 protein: CASSYQQANYGYTF

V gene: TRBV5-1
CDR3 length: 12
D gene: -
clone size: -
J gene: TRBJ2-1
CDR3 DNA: TGCGCCAGCAAGACTACCTACAATGAGCAGTTCTTC
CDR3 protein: CASKTTYNEQFF

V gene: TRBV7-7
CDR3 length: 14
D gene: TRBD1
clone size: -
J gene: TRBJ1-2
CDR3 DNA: TGTGCTAGCAGCGGGACAGGCTGGGAGGTTGGCTACACCTTC
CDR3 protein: CASSGTGWEVGYTF

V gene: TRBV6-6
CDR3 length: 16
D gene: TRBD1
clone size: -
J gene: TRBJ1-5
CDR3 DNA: TGTGCCAGCATTGCGGCGAACAGGGGTAACAATCAGCCCCAGCATTTT
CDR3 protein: CASIAANRGNNQPQHF

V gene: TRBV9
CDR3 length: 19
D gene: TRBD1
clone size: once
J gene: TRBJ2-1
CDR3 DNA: TGTGCCAGCAGCGTAGCTTTCGAAACAGGGGGAAAAATAAACAATGAGCAGTTCTTC
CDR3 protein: CASSVAFETGGKINNEQFF

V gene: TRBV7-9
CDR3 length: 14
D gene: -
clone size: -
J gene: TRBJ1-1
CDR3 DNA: TGTGCCAGCAGCAATTCAGACAGGAACACTGAAGCTTTCTTT
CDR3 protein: CASSNSDRNTEAFF

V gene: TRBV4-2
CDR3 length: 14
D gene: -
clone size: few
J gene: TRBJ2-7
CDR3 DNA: TGTGCCAGCAGCCCTGCGGGGAGTACCTACGAGCAGTACTTC
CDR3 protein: CASSPAGSTYEQYF

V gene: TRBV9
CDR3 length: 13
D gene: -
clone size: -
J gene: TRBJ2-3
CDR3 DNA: TGTGCCAGCAGCGTGAACAGGGCAGATACGCAGTATTTT
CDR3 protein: CASSVNRADTQYF

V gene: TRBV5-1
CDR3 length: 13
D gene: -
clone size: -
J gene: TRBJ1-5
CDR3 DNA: TGCGCCAGCAGCTACGTCCCGGATCAGCCCCAGCATTTT
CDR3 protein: CASSYVPDQPQHF

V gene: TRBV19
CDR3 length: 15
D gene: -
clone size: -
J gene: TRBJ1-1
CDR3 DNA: TGTGCCAGTAGATCAAGGGCCAGGGTGAACACTGAAGCTTTCTTT
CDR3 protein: CASRSRARVNTEAFF

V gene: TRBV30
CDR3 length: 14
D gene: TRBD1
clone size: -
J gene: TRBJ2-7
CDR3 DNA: TGTGCCTGGAGTGTAGGGGGGACAGGCTACGAGCAGTACTTC
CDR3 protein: CAWSVGGTGYEQYF

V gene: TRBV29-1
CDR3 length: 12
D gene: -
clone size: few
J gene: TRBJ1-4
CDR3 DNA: TGCAGCGTTGAGGAGGGATCCGAAAAACTGTTTTTT
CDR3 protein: CSVEEGSEKLFF

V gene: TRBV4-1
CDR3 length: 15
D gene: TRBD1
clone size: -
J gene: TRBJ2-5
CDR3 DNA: TGCGCCAGCAGCCGCTCACAGGGGTCCCAAGAGACCCAGTACTTC
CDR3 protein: CASSRSQGSQETQYF

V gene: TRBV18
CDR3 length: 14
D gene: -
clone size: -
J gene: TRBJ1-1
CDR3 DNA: TGTGCCAGCTCACCCCAGGGTGCGGACACTGAAGCTTTCTTT
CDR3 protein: CASSPQGADTEAFF

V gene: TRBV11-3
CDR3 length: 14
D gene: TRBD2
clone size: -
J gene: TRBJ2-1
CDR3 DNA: TGTGCCAGCAGCTCCTGGGAGGGAGATAATGAGCAGTTCTTC
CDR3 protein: CASSSWEGDNEQFF

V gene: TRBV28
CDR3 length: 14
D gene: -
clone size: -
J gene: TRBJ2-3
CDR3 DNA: TGTGCCAGCACCGCCGAGGAAAGGACAGATACGCAGTATTTT
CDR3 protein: CASTAEERTDTQYF

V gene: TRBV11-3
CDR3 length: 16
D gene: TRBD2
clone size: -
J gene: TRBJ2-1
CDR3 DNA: TGTGCCAGCAGCTTCAAGCGGGAGGGCCCGAGGAATGAGCAGTTCTTC
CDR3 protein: CASSFKREGPRNEQFF

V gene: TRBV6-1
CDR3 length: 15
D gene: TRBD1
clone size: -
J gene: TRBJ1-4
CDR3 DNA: TGTGCCAGCAGTGAGTCACAGGGGATGACTGAAAAACTGTTTTTT
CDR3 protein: CASSESQGMTEKLFF

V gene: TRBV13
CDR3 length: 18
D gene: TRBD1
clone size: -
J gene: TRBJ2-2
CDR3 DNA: TGTGCCAGCATCATCCTTGGACCCGGGACAGGGGGGACCGGGGAGCTGTTTTTT
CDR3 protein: CASIILGPGTGGTGELFF

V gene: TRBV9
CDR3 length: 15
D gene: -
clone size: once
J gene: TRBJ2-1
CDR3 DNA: TGTGCCAGCAGCCCGACGGATAGCGGCTACAATGAGCAGTTCTTC
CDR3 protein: CASSPTDSGYNEQFF

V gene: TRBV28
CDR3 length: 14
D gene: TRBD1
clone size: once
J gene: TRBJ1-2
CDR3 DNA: TGTGCCAGCAGTTTGCAGGGGGCTGGACGTGGCTACACCTTC
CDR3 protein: CASSLQGAGRGYTF

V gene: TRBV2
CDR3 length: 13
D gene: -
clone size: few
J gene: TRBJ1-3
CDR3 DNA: TGTGCCAGCTCTGCCAGGGAAGGAAACACCATATATTTT
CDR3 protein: CASSAREGNTIYF

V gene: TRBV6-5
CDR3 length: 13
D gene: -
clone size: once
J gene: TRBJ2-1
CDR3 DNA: TGTGCCAGCCGATCGGGCTCCTACAATGAGCAGTTCTTC
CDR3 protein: CASRSGSYNEQFF

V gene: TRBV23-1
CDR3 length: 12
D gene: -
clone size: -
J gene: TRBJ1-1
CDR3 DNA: TGCGCCACCTCGTACAGGAACACTGAAGCTTTCTTT
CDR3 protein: CATSYRNTEAFF

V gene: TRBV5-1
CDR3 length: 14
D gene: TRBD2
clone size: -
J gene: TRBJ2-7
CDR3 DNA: TGCGCCAGCAGCCCGGGACTAGCGCGCTACGAGCAGTACTTC
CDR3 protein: CASSPGLARYEQYF

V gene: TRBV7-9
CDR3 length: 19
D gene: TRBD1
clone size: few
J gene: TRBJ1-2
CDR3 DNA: TGTGCCAGCAGCTTCTCCGTAGGGACAGGGAGAAAAGAAGGTAATGGCTACACCTTC
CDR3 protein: CASSFSVGTGRKEGNGYTF

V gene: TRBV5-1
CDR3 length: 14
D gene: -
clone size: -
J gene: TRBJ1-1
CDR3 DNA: TGCGCCAGCAGCCTTGGGGGGATGAACACTGAAGCTTTCTTT
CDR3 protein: CASSLGGMNTEAFF

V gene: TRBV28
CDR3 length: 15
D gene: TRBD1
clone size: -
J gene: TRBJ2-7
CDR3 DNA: TGTGCCAGCAGTTCACCGGGACAGGGGGTATACGAGCAGTACTTC
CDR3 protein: CASSSPGQGVYEQYF

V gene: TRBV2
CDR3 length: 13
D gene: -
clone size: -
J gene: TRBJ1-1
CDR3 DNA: TGTGCCAGCAGCCGTCAGGGGCCGGGTGAAGCTTTCTTT
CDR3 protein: CASSRQGPGEAFF

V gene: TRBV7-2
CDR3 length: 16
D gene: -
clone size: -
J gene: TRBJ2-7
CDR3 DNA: TGTGCCAGCAGCTTAGTTCAAACCCCCGAGTATTACGAGCAGTACTTC
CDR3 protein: CASSLVQTPEYYEQYF